A selection of T cell receptor beta chains follows, all from one sample in a study of shared clonotypes between healthy human individuals. The repertoire was sequenced with immunoSEQ multiplex PCR; TCRdb's copy has only in-frame clones and lacks some. There are around 2.5 million clones in the sample; 80% to 95% occur only once, and 0.36% lies in the top ten. Sequencing was done on a sample of naive CD4+ T cells from PBMCs. The receptor set was obtained from a man aged 18 to 30 in good health. Some clones in this sample may be carry-over from other donors' samples. CDR3s include the opening cysteine and the closing phenylalanine or tryptophan. D genes are given only for firm matches. Expanded clones are given a class, and other clones once, few, many or no size at all.

TRBD1	17	TRBJ1-5	once	TRBV27	TGTGCCAGCAGTTTAGGGTGGGGACAGGGCGGTAATCAGCCCCAGCATTTT	CASSLGWGQGGNQPQHF
NA	14	TRBJ2-2	NA	TRBV6-5	TGTGCCTCCCGGCGGGGTCGGCACACCGGGGAGCTGTTTTTT	CASRRGRHTGELFF
NA	15	TRBJ2-5	NA	TRBV28	TGTGCCAGCAGTTTTACTACTACCGGTTGGGAGACCCAGTACTTC	CASSFTTTGWETQYF
TRBD1	12	TRBJ2-3	NA	TRBV28	TGTGCCAGCGGACAGGGCACAGATACGCAGTATTTT	CASGQGTDTQYF
NA	15	TRBJ2-3	NA	TRBV4-2	TGTGCCAGCAGCCATAGCCCAGGGGAGGGGGGGACGCAGTATTTT	CASSHSPGEGGTQYF
NA	16	TRBJ2-7	once	TRBV9	TGTGCCAGCAGCGTCGCTCCGACATTCCTTGAACACGAGCAGTACTTC	CASSVAPTFLEHEQYF
NA	15	TRBJ2-2	NA	TRBV5-1	TGCGCCAGCAGCTTGGCCGTGGGATCGGGCGGGGAGCTGTTTTTT	CASSLAVGSGGELFF
TRBD1	15	TRBJ1-2	NA	TRBV4-3	TGCGCCAGCAGCCAAGGACAGGGGCTGGGCTATGGCTACACCTTC	CASSQGQGLGYGYTF
NA	15	TRBJ2-4	NA	TRBV2	TGTGCCAGCAGTCGTGAGTCCCTAGCCAAAAACATTCAGTACTTC	CASSRESLAKNIQYF
TRBD2	15	TRBJ2-2	NA	TRBV5-1	TGCGCCAGCAGCTTCGGACTAGCGGGAGCCGGGGAGCTGTTTTTT	CASSFGLAGAGELFF
TRBD2	15	TRBJ2-7	NA	TRBV5-1	TGCGCCAGCAGCCCGGGACTAGCGGTAACCTACGAGCAGTACTTC	CASSPGLAVTYEQYF
TRBD2	15	TRBJ2-1	NA	TRBV6-5	TGTGCCAGCAGTAGACTAGCGGGAGGGGGGAATGAGCAGTTCTTC	CASSRLAGGGNEQFF
NA	14	TRBJ1-5	NA	TRBV5-1	TGCGCCAGCAGCCCTGGTGAGGGGAATCAGCCCCAGCATTTT	CASSPGEGNQPQHF
TRBD2	17	TRBJ2-1	NA	TRBV9	TGTGCCAGCAGCCCAACTAGCGGAGGGTGGGCCTACAATGAGCAGTTCTTC	CASSPTSGGWAYNEQFF
NA	17	TRBJ1-1	NA	TRBV9	TGTGCCAGCAGCGTAGAGGGCAATCCGGGGAGAGGCACTGAAGCTTTCTTT	CASSVEGNPGRGTEAFF
TRBD1	13	TRBJ1-2	NA	TRBV9	TGTGCCAGCAGCGTCACAGGGGATCGGGGCTACACCTTC	CASSVTGDRGYTF
TRBD2	14	TRBJ2-3	NA	TRBV29-1	TGCAGCGTTGAAAAGGCGGGAGTGACAGATACGCAGTATTTT	CSVEKAGVTDTQYF
TRBD2	19	TRBJ2-2	NA	TRBV7-8	TGTGCCAGCAGCCCGGGACTAGCGGGCGAGTGGGGGTCGGTGGGGGAGCTGTTTTTT	CASSPGLAGEWGSVGELFF
NA	14	TRBJ1-5	few	TRBV4-1	TGCGCCAGCAGCCTCGGGGGTGACAATCAGCCCCAGCATTTT	CASSLGGDNQPQHF
TRBD1	16	TRBJ1-2	NA	TRBV6-1	TGTGCCAGCAGTGTTGGTCAGGGGGCACCTCACTATGGCTACACCTTC	CASSVGQGAPHYGYTF
NA	13	TRBJ2-1	once	TRBV29-1	TGCAGCGTTCGACAGTACCCCCACAATGAGCAGTTCTTC	CSVRQYPHNEQFF
TRBD1	17	TRBJ1-6	NA	TRBV5-6	TGTGCCAGCAGCTCAGACAGGGGGCTTATCTATAATTCACCCCTCCACTTT	CASSSDRGLIYNSPLHF
NA	14	TRBJ2-5	NA	TRBV5-1	TGCGCCAGCAGCTTGACCGGGGACCTCGAGACCCAGTACTTC	CASSLTGDLETQYF
NA	15	TRBJ1-1	NA	TRBV5-1	TGCGCCAGCAGCTTTCTAACAGGGAGTAACACTGAAGCTTTCTTT	CASSFLTGSNTEAFF
NA	15	TRBJ1-2	NA	TRBV19	TGTGCCAGTACCTTACAGGGCCGAGGGGAATATGGCTACACCTTC	CASTLQGRGEYGYTF
NA	14	TRBJ1-4	NA	TRBV27	TGTGCCAGCAGTCACCGCGGGACTAATGAAAAACTGTTTTTT	CASSHRGTNEKLFF
NA	16	TRBJ1-5	NA	TRBV19	TGTGCCAGTAGTATGCGATGGGAACTTAGCAATCAGCCCCAGCATTTT	CASSMRWELSNQPQHF
NA	18	TRBJ2-2	NA	TRBV23-1	TGCGCCAGCAGTCAGGTTCCCCCCGCAGGACGGGACACCGGGGAGCTGTTTTTT	CASSQVPPAGRDTGELFF
TRBD1	12	TRBJ1-5	few	TRBV28	TGTGCCAGCCGGACAGGGGAACAGCCCCAGCATTTT	CASRTGEQPQHF
NA	13	TRBJ1-5	NA	TRBV2	TGTGCCAGCAGTTATCAGGGTGGTCAGCCCCAGCATTTT	CASSYQGGQPQHF
NA	14	TRBJ2-5	NA	TRBV28	TGTGCCAGCCACCGAGGGGGGGGGCAAGAGACTCAGTACTTC	CASHRGGGQETQYF
TRBD1	14	TRBJ2-2	once	TRBV6-5	TGTGCCACCCTAGAAGGGGGCCACACCGGGGAGCTGTTTTTT	CATLEGGHTGELFF
NA	16	TRBJ2-3	once	TRBV15	TGTGCCACCAGCAGAGATATCCCCCGTAGCACAGATACGCAGTATTTT	CATSRDIPRSTDTQYF
TRBD1	14	TRBJ1-6	NA	TRBV2	TGTGCCAGCAGAGAGACAGGGGATAATTCACCCCTCCACTTT	CASRETGDNSPLHF
NA	13	TRBJ1-1	few	TRBV28	TGTGCCAGCAGTTTGGAGGGGGACACTGAAGCTTTCTTT	CASSLEGDTEAFF
NA	15	TRBJ2-7	once	TRBV18	TGTGCCAGCTCACCAAAAGGGGCAGGGGAAGGCGAGCAGTACTTC	CASSPKGAGEGEQYF
NA	15	TRBJ2-7	NA	TRBV7-3	TGTGCCAGCAGCTTAATAGCTAGCGTAGCCTACGAGCAGTACTTC	CASSLIASVAYEQYF
TRBD2	15	TRBJ2-1	NA	TRBV7-3	TGTGCCAGCAGCCTCGGGACTAGCGGGAGTAATGAGCAGTTCTTC	CASSLGTSGSNEQFF
NA	12	TRBJ2-5	once	TRBV7-2	TGTGCCAGCAGCCTACTAGGGGAGACCCAGTACTTC	CASSLLGETQYF
NA	13	TRBJ2-7	NA	TRBV7-3	TGTGCCAGCAGCTTAAGTCCGGGAACCGAGCAGTACTTC	CASSLSPGTEQYF
TRBD2	15	TRBJ2-5	NA	TRBV2	TGTGCCAGCAGGGGGACTAGCGGGAGCCGCGGGACCCAGTACTTC	CASRGTSGSRGTQYF
NA	15	TRBJ2-5	NA	TRBV6-6	TGTGCCAGCAGTTACTCTATCCTAGGGGCAGAGACCCAGTACTTC	CASSYSILGAETQYF
TRBD2	13	TRBJ2-5	NA	TRBV2	TGTGCCTGCCCTCTTGGACTAGGGGAGACCCAGTACTTC	CACPLGLGETQYF
NA	11	TRBJ2-7	NA	TRBV6-5	TGTGCCAGCGAGCCCGACTACGAGCAGTACTTC	CASEPDYEQYF
TRBD1	13	TRBJ2-7	NA	TRBV7-2	TGTGCCAGCAGCCGGGACAGGGGCCGCGAGCAGTACTTC	CASSRDRGREQYF
NA	14	TRBJ1-5	few	TRBV6-6	TGTGCCAGCTGGCTGACAGGTCACGATCAGCCCCAGCATTTT	CASWLTGHDQPQHF
TRBD1	13	TRBJ1-5	few	TRBV6-6	TGTGCCAGTCACCAGGGGGGCAATCAGCCCCAGCATTTT	CASHQGGNQPQHF
TRBD2	16	TRBJ2-7	NA	TRBV5-1	TGCGCCAGCAGCTTGGCCCTAGCGGGAGGGACCTACGAGCAGTACTTC	CASSLALAGGTYEQYF